This TCR beta chain was sequenced in a study of blood T cell repertoires in COVID-19. Germline lookup yields CDR1 MNHNS and CDR2 SASEGT. The CDR3 contains 15 residues. The V and J ends lost 1 base and 8 bases respectively, with 14 bases between them. Source study methods: Scientists estimated how many nucleated cells there were by amplifying reference gene primers. Profiling relied on immunoSEQ multiplex PCR, and the TCRdb table lists in-frame clones only, not all of them. That table is the source of V, J and clone size, and D and trimming were worked out from the DNA. The sample lists 200,000 to 250,000 clones; 87% were seen once.

The source of this sequence is a woman aged 25 to 39 with acute COVID-19. The source material was PBMCs or T cells enriched from blood (not recorded which). The chain employs TRBV6-1 and TRBJ1-4; the D is unclear. The CDR3 sequence: CASSEGAIGGEKLFF. CDR3 in DNA: TGTGCCAGCAGTGAAGGGGCCATAGGAGGAGAAAAACTGTTTTTT.